A selection of T cell receptor beta chains follows, all from one sample in a study of post-analysis software for immune sequencing data. TCRdb independently ran MiXCR on the PCR reads; one entry per CDR3 protein. Of some 890,000 distinct CDR3 sequences in the sample, roughly 50% were seen once. Sequences were obtained from blood. The receptor set was obtained from a girl aged 10-17 years with multiple sclerosis. Both conserved end residues are part of each CDR3. The order of the fields is J gene, clone size, D gene, V gene, CDR3 DNA, CDR3 protein. D genes are given only for firm matches. Size is stated for part of the rows, as once, few or many counts, or as a class when the clone is expanded.

j_call: TRBJ2-5
clone_size: few
d_call: -
v_call: TRBV20-1
cdr3_nt: TGCAGTGCTGTTTCAGGGGGGGAGACCCAGTACTTC
cdr3_aa: CSAVSGGETQYF

j_call: TRBJ2-1
clone_size: -
d_call: TRBD2
v_call: TRBV9
cdr3_nt: TGTGCCAGCAGCCCCCGGGGTAGCGGGAGCCATGAGCAGTTCTTC
cdr3_aa: CASSPRGSGSHEQFF

j_call: TRBJ2-3
clone_size: -
d_call: -
v_call: TRBV29-1
cdr3_nt: TGCAGCGTTGAACCGACTTCCACAGATACGCAGTATTTT
cdr3_aa: CSVEPTSTDTQYF

j_call: TRBJ2-3
clone_size: once
d_call: TRBD2
v_call: TRBV12-3/TRBV12-4
cdr3_nt: TGTGCCAGCAGTCTACGGGGCGGGAGGAGCACAGATACGCAGTATTTT
cdr3_aa: CASSLRGGRSTDTQYF

j_call: TRBJ2-1
clone_size: few
d_call: TRBD1
v_call: TRBV7-9
cdr3_nt: TGTGCCAGCAGTTCGACAGGGGGCATGAATGAGCAGTTCTTC
cdr3_aa: CASSSTGGMNEQFF

j_call: TRBJ2-3
clone_size: many
d_call: -
v_call: TRBV7-9
cdr3_nt: TGTGCCAGCAGCCCGGACACAGATACGCAGTATTTT
cdr3_aa: CASSPDTDTQYF

j_call: TRBJ1-2
clone_size: -
d_call: TRBD1
v_call: TRBV7-9
cdr3_nt: TGTGCCAGCAGGATCGGGACAGGTGTCTATGGCTACACCTTC
cdr3_aa: CASRIGTGVYGYTF

j_call: TRBJ1-4
clone_size: -
d_call: -
v_call: TRBV11-2
cdr3_nt: TGTGCCAGCAGCTCGATCGGGACGGATAATGAAAAACTGTTTTTT
cdr3_aa: CASSSIGTDNEKLFF

j_call: TRBJ2-1
clone_size: few
d_call: TRBD2
v_call: TRBV12-3/TRBV12-4
cdr3_nt: TGTGCCAGCAGATATAGCGGGAGGAAATCCAATGAGCAGTTCTTC
cdr3_aa: CASRYSGRKSNEQFF

j_call: TRBJ2-1
clone_size: -
d_call: TRBD2
v_call: TRBV10-2
cdr3_nt: TGCGCCAGCAGATATAGCGGGAGTAGGTACAATGAGCAGTTCTTC
cdr3_aa: CASRYSGSRYNEQFF

j_call: TRBJ2-7
clone_size: few
d_call: TRBD1
v_call: TRBV4-1
cdr3_nt: TGCGCCAGCAGCCAGCGGGACAGGGACGACGAGCAGTACTTC
cdr3_aa: CASSQRDRDDEQYF

j_call: TRBJ2-7
clone_size: -
d_call: -
v_call: TRBV7-9
cdr3_nt: TGTGCCAGCAGCTCTCAGCCCCCTCCCTACGAGCAGTACTTC
cdr3_aa: CASSSQPPPYEQYF

j_call: TRBJ1-1
clone_size: -
d_call: -
v_call: TRBV5-6
cdr3_nt: TGTGCCAGCAGCGATCTAAGGCTGGGGGTTGAAGCTTTCTTT
cdr3_aa: CASSDLRLGVEAFF

j_call: TRBJ2-7
clone_size: few
d_call: TRBD2
v_call: TRBV6-6
cdr3_nt: TGTGCCAGCAGTACTATCTCTAGCGGCGAGCAGTACTTC
cdr3_aa: CASSTISSGEQYF

j_call: TRBJ1-1
clone_size: -
d_call: -
v_call: TRBV29-1
cdr3_nt: TGCAGCGTTGCACTGAACACTGAAGCTTTCTTT
cdr3_aa: CSVALNTEAFF

j_call: TRBJ1-1
clone_size: -
d_call: -
v_call: TRBV12-3/TRBV12-4
cdr3_nt: TGTGCCAGCGGCCCCGGGAGGGATAACACTGAAGCTTTCTTT
cdr3_aa: CASGPGRDNTEAFF

j_call: TRBJ2-7
clone_size: few
d_call: TRBD1
v_call: TRBV5-5
cdr3_nt: TGTGCCAGCACCCCGGGACAGCGGAACTACGAGCAGTACTTC
cdr3_aa: CASTPGQRNYEQYF

j_call: TRBJ1-5
clone_size: -
d_call: TRBD1
v_call: TRBV29-1
cdr3_nt: TGCAGCGTTAGGACAGGGACCAGCAATCAGCCCCAGCATTTT
cdr3_aa: CSVRTGTSNQPQHF

j_call: TRBJ2-3
clone_size: -
d_call: -
v_call: TRBV29-1
cdr3_nt: TGCAGCGTTGGGGGAGCCCTTCTAGATACGCAGTATTTT
cdr3_aa: CSVGGALLDTQYF

j_call: TRBJ1-2
clone_size: -
d_call: -
v_call: TRBV5-1
cdr3_nt: TGCGCCAGTATTGGGACTCCGGGAGGCTATGGCTACACCTTC
cdr3_aa: CASIGTPGGYGYTF

j_call: TRBJ2-5
clone_size: -
d_call: TRBD1
v_call: TRBV6-1
cdr3_nt: TGTGCCAGCAGTGAATTGGCAGGGGGCGTGGGAGAGACCCAGTACTTC
cdr3_aa: CASSELAGGVGETQYF

j_call: TRBJ2-5
clone_size: -
d_call: -
v_call: TRBV11-2
cdr3_nt: TGTGCCAGCAGCTTAGAGACAGGTTTGGTAAGGCGGGAGACCCAGTACTTC
cdr3_aa: CASSLETGLVRRETQYF

j_call: TRBJ2-4
clone_size: few
d_call: TRBD1
v_call: TRBV5-1
cdr3_nt: TGCGCCAGCAGCTTGCTGTCGGGACAGAGGATAAACATTCAGTACTTC
cdr3_aa: CASSLLSGQRINIQYF

j_call: TRBJ1-1
clone_size: -
d_call: -
v_call: TRBV2
cdr3_nt: TGTGCCAGCAGTGAGGACGCGGGGAGGACTTTCTTT
cdr3_aa: CASSEDAGRTFF

j_call: TRBJ2-1
clone_size: -
d_call: TRBD2
v_call: TRBV20-1
cdr3_nt: TGCAGTGCTCCCGAACTAGCGGGGTCAGGTCGGCAGTTCTTC
cdr3_aa: CSAPELAGSGRQFF

j_call: TRBJ2-3
clone_size: -
d_call: -
v_call: TRBV12-3/TRBV12-4
cdr3_nt: TGTGCCAGCAGTTTGTGGGGGCTGCGCACAGATACGCAGTATTTT
cdr3_aa: CASSLWGLRTDTQYF

j_call: TRBJ2-7
clone_size: -
d_call: TRBD2
v_call: TRBV10-3
cdr3_nt: TGTGCCATCAAGATTACGGGAGGTGGCTACGAGCAGTACTTC
cdr3_aa: CAIKITGGGYEQYF

j_call: TRBJ2-3
clone_size: -
d_call: TRBD1
v_call: TRBV29-1
cdr3_nt: TGCAGCGTTCGAGCCAGGGGGAGTATAACAGATACGCAGTATTTT
cdr3_aa: CSVRARGSITDTQYF

j_call: TRBJ2-5
clone_size: -
d_call: TRBD1
v_call: TRBV6-5
cdr3_nt: TGTGCCAGCAGACTAGGGACAGGAAAAAAAGAGACCCAGTACTTC
cdr3_aa: CASRLGTGKKETQYF

j_call: TRBJ2-1
clone_size: -
d_call: -
v_call: TRBV29-1
cdr3_nt: TGCAGCGCCCTCCCGGGACACCAGTCCGAGAGGCAGTTCTTC
cdr3_aa: CSALPGHQSERQFF

j_call: TRBJ1-2
clone_size: -
d_call: TRBD1
v_call: TRBV5-1
cdr3_nt: TGCGCCAGCAGCACGGACAGGGGTAACTATGGCTACACCTTC
cdr3_aa: CASSTDRGNYGYTF

j_call: TRBJ2-1
clone_size: few
d_call: -
v_call: TRBV6-6
cdr3_nt: TGTGCCAGCAGTTACGGCTCGGCTAGCCGTCAATTCGCGCAGTTCTTC
cdr3_aa: CASSYGSASRQFAQFF

j_call: TRBJ2-5
clone_size: -
d_call: -
v_call: TRBV6-1
cdr3_nt: TGTGCCAGCAGTGGCTACCAGACCCAGTACTTC
cdr3_aa: CASSGYQTQYF

j_call: TRBJ1-2
clone_size: -
d_call: -
v_call: TRBV12-3/TRBV12-4
cdr3_nt: TGTGCCAGCAGTTCCGACAGGTTTCGTCATGGCTACACCTTC
cdr3_aa: CASSSDRFRHGYTF

j_call: TRBJ2-1
clone_size: few
d_call: TRBD2
v_call: TRBV29-1
cdr3_nt: TGCAGCGTTGAGAAGCGGGAGGGCGGATATGAGCAGTTCTTC
cdr3_aa: CSVEKREGGYEQFF

j_call: TRBJ2-1
clone_size: -
d_call: TRBD2
v_call: TRBV5-1
cdr3_nt: TGCGCCAGCAGCTGGACTAGTATCGACGAGCAGTTCTTC
cdr3_aa: CASSWTSIDEQFF

j_call: TRBJ2-7
clone_size: -
d_call: -
v_call: TRBV6-2/TRBV6-3
cdr3_nt: TGTGCCAGCATTGGGGCCGGCTCTTCCTACGAGCAGTACTTC
cdr3_aa: CASIGAGSSYEQYF

j_call: TRBJ2-7
clone_size: -
d_call: TRBD1
v_call: TRBV7-2
cdr3_nt: TGTGCCAGCAGCTTACGTAGAGGGGGCGGAGACGAGCAGTACTTC
cdr3_aa: CASSLRRGGGDEQYF

j_call: TRBJ2-6
clone_size: few
d_call: TRBD2
v_call: TRBV20-1
cdr3_nt: TGCAGTGCTCGGGCGGGAGGAAGCTCTGGGGCCAACGTCCTGACTTTC
cdr3_aa: CSARAGGSSGANVLTF

j_call: TRBJ1-3
clone_size: few
d_call: -
v_call: TRBV29-1
cdr3_nt: TGCAGCGTTGCCTCCTCAGACACCATATATTTT
cdr3_aa: CSVASSDTIYF

j_call: TRBJ2-7
clone_size: -
d_call: TRBD1
v_call: TRBV29-1
cdr3_nt: TGCAGCGTTGGCCAACTCAGGGGGCCTACCTACGAGCAGTACTTC
cdr3_aa: CSVGQLRGPTYEQYF

j_call: TRBJ1-2
clone_size: -
d_call: -
v_call: TRBV4-1
cdr3_nt: TGCGTCAGCAGCCAAGAACGGCGATCTTATGGCTACACCTTC
cdr3_aa: CVSSQERRSYGYTF

j_call: TRBJ2-5
clone_size: -
d_call: -
v_call: TRBV7-9
cdr3_nt: TGTGCCAGCAGCTTATTCCGGACAGACATCGACGAATACATGCAAGAGACCCAGTACTTC
cdr3_aa: CASSLFRTDIDEYMQETQYF

j_call: TRBJ2-4
clone_size: -
d_call: -
v_call: TRBV7-9
cdr3_nt: TGTGCCAGCAGCTTACAGTGGTCTCAGACAGAAGGAGGTCTTATTAGCATTCAGTACTTC
cdr3_aa: CASSLQWSQTEGGLISIQYF

j_call: TRBJ2-3
clone_size: -
d_call: -
v_call: TRBV12-5
cdr3_nt: TGTGCTAGTGGTCCCCCGTCTAGCACAGATACGCAGTATTTT
cdr3_aa: CASGPPSSTDTQYF

j_call: TRBJ2-5
clone_size: few
d_call: -
v_call: TRBV12-3/TRBV12-4
cdr3_nt: TGTGCCAGCAAGAAGGAGACCCAGTACTTC
cdr3_aa: CASKKETQYF

j_call: TRBJ1-1
clone_size: few
d_call: -
v_call: TRBV15
cdr3_nt: TGTGCCACCAGCAGAGATGTCGGGGCCGCGACCACTGAAGCTTTCTTT
cdr3_aa: CATSRDVGAATTEAFF

j_call: TRBJ2-7
clone_size: -
d_call: TRBD1
v_call: TRBV5-1
cdr3_nt: TGCGCCAGCAGCCCGGACAGGGGAAACCTCTACGAGCAGTACTTC
cdr3_aa: CASSPDRGNLYEQYF